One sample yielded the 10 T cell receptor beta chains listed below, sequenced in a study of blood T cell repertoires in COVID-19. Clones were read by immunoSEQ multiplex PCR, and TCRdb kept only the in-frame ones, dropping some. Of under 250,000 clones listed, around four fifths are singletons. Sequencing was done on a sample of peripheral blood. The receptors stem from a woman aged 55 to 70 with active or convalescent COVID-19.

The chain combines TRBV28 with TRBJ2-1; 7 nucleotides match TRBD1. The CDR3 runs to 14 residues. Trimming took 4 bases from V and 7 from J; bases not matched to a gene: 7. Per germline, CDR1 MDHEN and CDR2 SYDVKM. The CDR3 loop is CASSSETGSNEQFF. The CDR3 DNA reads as TGTGCCAGCAGTTCTGAGACAGGGTCTAATGAGCAGTTCTTC.

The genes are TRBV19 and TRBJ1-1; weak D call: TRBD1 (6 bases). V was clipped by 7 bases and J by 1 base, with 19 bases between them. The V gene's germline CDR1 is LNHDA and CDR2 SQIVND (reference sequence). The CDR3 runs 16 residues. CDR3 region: CASTSPRQVGNTEAFF. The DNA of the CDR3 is TGTGCCAGTACCTCCCCCCGACAGGTAGGGAACACTGAAGCTTTCTTT.

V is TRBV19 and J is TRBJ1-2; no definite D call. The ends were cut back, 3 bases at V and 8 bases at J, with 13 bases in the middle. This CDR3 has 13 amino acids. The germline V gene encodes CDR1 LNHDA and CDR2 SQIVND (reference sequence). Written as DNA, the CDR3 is TGTGCCAGTAGTATTCCAGGAACAAGGGGCTACACCTTC. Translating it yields CASSIPGTRGYTF.

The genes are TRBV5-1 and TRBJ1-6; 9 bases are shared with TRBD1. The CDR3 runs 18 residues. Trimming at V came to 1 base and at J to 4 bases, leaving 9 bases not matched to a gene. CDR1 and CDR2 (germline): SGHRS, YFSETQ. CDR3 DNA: TGCGCCAGCAGCTTGTGGACAGGGGTAACACCTTATAATTCACCCCTCCACTTT. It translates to CASSLWTGVTPYNSPLHF. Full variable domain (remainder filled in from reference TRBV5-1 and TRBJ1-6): KAGVTQTPRYLIKTRGQQVTLSCSPISGHRSVSWYQQTPGQGLQFLFEYFSETQRNKGNFPGRFSGRQFSNSRSEMNVSTLELGDSALYLCASSLWTGVTPYNSPLHFGNGTRLTVT.

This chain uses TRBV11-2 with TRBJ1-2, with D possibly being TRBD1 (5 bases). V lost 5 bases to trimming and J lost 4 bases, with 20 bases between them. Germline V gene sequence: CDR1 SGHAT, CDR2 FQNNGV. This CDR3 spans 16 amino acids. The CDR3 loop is CASSQPSGDTGYGYTF. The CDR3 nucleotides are TGTGCCAGCAGCCAACCGTCGGGGGATACGGGCTATGGCTACACCTTC.

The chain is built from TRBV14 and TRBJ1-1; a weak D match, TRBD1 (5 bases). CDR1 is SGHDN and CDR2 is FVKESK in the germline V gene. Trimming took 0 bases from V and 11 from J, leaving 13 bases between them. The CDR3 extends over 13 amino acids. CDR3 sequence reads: CASSQDRRVVAFF. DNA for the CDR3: TGTGCCAGCAGCCAAGATCGCAGGGTGGTTGCTTTCTTT.

CDR3 sequence (DNA): TGTGCCAGCAGCTTTTTTGAGGGTGCAGATACGCAGTATTTT. Its translation is CASSFFEGADTQYF. The chain joins TRBV5-6 to TRBJ2-3; D is perhaps TRBD2 (5 bases). The V end was cut by 2 bases, the J end by 4 bases, with 11 bases between. Germline assignment: CDR1 SGHDT and CDR2 YYEEEE. This CDR3 contains 14 residues.

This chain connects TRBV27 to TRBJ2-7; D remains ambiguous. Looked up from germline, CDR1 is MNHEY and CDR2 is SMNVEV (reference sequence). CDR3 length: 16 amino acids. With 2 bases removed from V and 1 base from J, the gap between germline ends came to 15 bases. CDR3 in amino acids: CASSLMGSPLSYEQYF. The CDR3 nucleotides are TGTGCCAGCAGTTTAATGGGCAGTCCCCTGTCCTACGAGCAGTACTTC.

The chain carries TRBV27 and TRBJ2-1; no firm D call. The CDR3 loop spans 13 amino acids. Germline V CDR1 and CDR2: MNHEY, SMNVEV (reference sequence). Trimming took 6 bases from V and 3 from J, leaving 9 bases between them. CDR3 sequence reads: CASRQVIYNEQFF. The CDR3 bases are TGTGCCAGCAGGCAGGTGATCTACAATGAGCAGTTCTTC.

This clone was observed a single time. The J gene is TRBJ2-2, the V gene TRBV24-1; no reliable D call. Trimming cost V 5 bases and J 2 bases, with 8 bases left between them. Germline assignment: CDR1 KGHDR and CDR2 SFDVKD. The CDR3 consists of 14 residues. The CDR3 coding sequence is TGTGCCACCAGTGGAGCACTCAACACCGGGGAGCTGTTTTTT. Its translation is CATSGALNTGELFF.